This T cell receptor (beta chain) was retrieved from a study of blood T cells in healthy people across ages. This CDR3 has 10 amino acids. CDR1 is MNHEY, CDR2 SMNVEV, per germline (reference sequence). Regarding the study as a whole: Strong correlation was found linking TCR beta diversity to naive T cell percentage.

Turning to this clonotype: Its antigen is unknown.

A second PCR of 7 to 11 cycles used a sample-barcoded 5' primer and a J-beta primer mix. TCRdb analysed the 5' RACE reads with MiXCR anew, one entry per CDR3 protein. The repertoire has approximately 900,000 distinct CDR3 sequences, 25% to 35% of them found once; the top ten carry about a tenth. Another study also made use of these data, one on T cells of mothers and their children. That investigation notes: The authors used all extracted RNA for cDNA synthesis, at 1.5 ug per 15 ul.

This TCR was sampled from a woman aged 40 to 50 in good health. Sequenced material: blood. The chain has TRBV27 and TRBJ2-7; D ambiguous. The J call may not be correct, given that the DNA end is closer to TRBJ2-5. The DNA of the CDR3 is TGTGCCGGCGGAAGCGAGACCCAGTACTTC. It yields the protein CAGGSETQYF.